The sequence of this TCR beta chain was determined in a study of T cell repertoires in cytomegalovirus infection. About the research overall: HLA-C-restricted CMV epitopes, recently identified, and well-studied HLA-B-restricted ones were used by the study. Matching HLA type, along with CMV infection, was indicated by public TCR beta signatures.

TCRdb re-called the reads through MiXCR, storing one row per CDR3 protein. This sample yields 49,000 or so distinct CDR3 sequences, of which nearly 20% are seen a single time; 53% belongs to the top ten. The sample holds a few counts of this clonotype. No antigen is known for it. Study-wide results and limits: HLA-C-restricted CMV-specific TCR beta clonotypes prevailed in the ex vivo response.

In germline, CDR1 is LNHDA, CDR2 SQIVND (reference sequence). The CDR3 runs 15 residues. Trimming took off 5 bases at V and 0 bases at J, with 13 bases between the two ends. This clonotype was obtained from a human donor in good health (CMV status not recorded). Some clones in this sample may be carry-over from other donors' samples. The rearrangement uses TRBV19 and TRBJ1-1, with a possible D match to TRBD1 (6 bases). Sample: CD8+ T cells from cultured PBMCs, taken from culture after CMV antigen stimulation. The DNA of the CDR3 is TGTGCCAGTAGTTCGGACAGCATGTTGAACACTGAAGCTTTCTTT. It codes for CASSSDSMLNTEAFF.